These 3 T cell receptor beta chains were sequenced from one sample in a study of OX40 agonist ivuxolimab in advanced cancers. Some clones are missing from TCRdb's copy, which holds only in-frame ones; the method was immunoSEQ multiplex PCR. The sample holds approximately 64,000 clones, approximately 88% seen once. The sequenced sample was CD4+ or CD8+ T cells sorted from blood, obtained in a trial of the OX40 agonist ivuxolimab. The receptors were gathered from an adult with an advanced solid tumor such as melanoma, head and neck, liver or kidney cancer.

This sequence joins TRBV7-8 and TRBJ2-2; D uncertain. Trimming took off 5 bases at V and 1 base at J, with 11 bases between the two ends. This CDR3 contains 15 residues. From germline, CDR1 is SGHVS and CDR2 FQNEAQ. The CDR3 nucleotides read TGTGCCAGCAGCCCATATAGTTTGAACACCGGGGAGCTGTTTTTT. It translates to CASSPYSLNTGELFF.

V is TRBV7-2 and J is TRBJ2-7, with D perhaps matching TRBD2 (6 bases). Deletions cut 6 bases from V and 2 bases from J, with 17 bases between. CDR3 length: 15 residues. From germline, CDR1 is SGHTA and CDR2 FQGNSA. The DNA for the CDR3 is TGTGCCAGCAGGAGAGAGGGAGGAGGGGCCTACGAGCAGTACTTC. It yields the protein CASRREGGGAYEQYF.

By share of the sample, this clone is medium-sized. This chain uses TRBV7-9 with TRBJ2-5; 7 nucleotides agree with TRBD2. This CDR3 contains 13 residues. The V and J ends lost 3 bases and 2 bases, in that order; junction bases with no gene match: 0. Looked up from germline, CDR1 is SEHNR and CDR2 is FQNEAQ (reference sequence). CDR3 coding DNA: TGTGCCAGCAGCTTTAGCGGGCAAGAGACCCAGTACTTC. It is translated as CASSFSGQETQYF.